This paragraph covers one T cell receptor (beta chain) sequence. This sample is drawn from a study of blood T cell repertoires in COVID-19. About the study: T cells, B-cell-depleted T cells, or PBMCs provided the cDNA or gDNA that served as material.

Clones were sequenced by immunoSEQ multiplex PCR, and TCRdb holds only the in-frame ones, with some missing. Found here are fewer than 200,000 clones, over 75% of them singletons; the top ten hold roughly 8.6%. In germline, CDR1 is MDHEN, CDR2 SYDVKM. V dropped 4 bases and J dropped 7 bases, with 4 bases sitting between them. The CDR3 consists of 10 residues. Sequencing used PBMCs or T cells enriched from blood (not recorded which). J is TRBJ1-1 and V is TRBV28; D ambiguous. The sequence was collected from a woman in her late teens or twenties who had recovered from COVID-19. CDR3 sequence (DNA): TGTGCCAGCAGTTCAAATGAAGCTTTCTTT. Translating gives CASSSNEAFF.